Included here is one TCR beta chain sequence, with context. Sequencing used immunoSEQ multiplex PCR; TCRdb keeps in-frame clones, though not all of them. The table includes fewer than 200,000 clones, roughly 90% detected once. This sample stems from a study of control samples from healthy donors and cancer patients. V shed 5 bases and J shed 5 bases, with 15 bases lying between them. The CDR3 is 14 amino acids. CDR1 MNHNY and CDR2 SVGAGI come from the germline V gene (reference sequence). The sequencing input was blood. The receptor's source is a woman in her forties or fifties in good health. The chain has TRBV6-6 and TRBJ1-1; D perhaps matches TRBD1 (5 bases). The CDR3 region is CASSQTGGVTEAFF. In DNA, the CDR3 is TGTGCCAGCAGTCAGACCGGGGGAGTGACTGAAGCTTTCTTT.